What follows is one TCR beta chain and its context. TCRdb's table, derived via immunoSEQ multiplex PCR, lists solely in-frame clones and lacks some. Of some 370,000 clones in the sample, approximately 89% were seen once. Germline assignment: CDR1 SGHTA and CDR2 FQGNSA. This CDR3 is built from 14 residues. The V gene end was trimmed by 8 bases and the J gene end by 9 bases; junction bases not matched to a gene: 7. The sample belongs to a study of blood T cell repertoires in COVID-19. The V gene is TRBV7-2, the J gene TRBJ1-6, with 10 bases matching TRBD1. Material for sequencing was peripheral blood. The TCR originated in a woman under 40 with COVID-19, enrolled during active disease. This CDR3 reads CASSPGQGFSPLHF. The CDR3, as DNA: TGTGCCAGCTCCCCGGGACAGGGGTTTTCACCCCTCCACTTT.